This T cell receptor beta chain was sequenced during a study of T cells in Graves' hyperthyroidism and ophthalmopathy (dated by TCRdb to 2018 to 2020). Looking at the study overall: Peripheral blood was sampled at the time of initial diagnosis, prior to any treatment. Whether ophthalmopathy could be predicted prospectively was tested in an independent validation cohort made up of roughly 20 hyperthyroidism patients plus 17 patients who later progressed to ophthalmopathy. To identify distinguishing TCR V-J signatures, a discovery cohort of around 100 patients was used, comprising 43 with Graves' ophthalmopathy and 57 with stable Graves' hyperthyroidism. TCR Vbeta CDR3 sequencing of 120 to 150 peripheral blood samples (around 45 ophthalmopathy, about 80 hyperthyroidism and approximately 17 progressor patients) is reported in the paper. After blood sampling, hyperthyroidism patients were treated with methimazole at a starting dose of 30 mg daily, and ophthalmopathy patients were treated with high-dose intravenous methylprednisolone. The approximately 90 discovery patients were randomly split 7:3 into training and test sets. Thyroid tissue and blood T-cell repertoires from six Graves' hyperthyroidism patients were also compared in the study. The paper's findings and limits, for the study overall: During validation, the model predicted progression to ophthalmopathy a median of about 6.5 months ahead of onset, with approximately 70% sensitivity and 72% to 80% specificity. Most expanded thyroid clonotypes (frequency above 0.001) were also found in blood, which suggests that blood repertoires may mirror thyroid immune responses. A 13 V-J signature model separated ophthalmopathy from stable hyperthyroidism, with nearly 90% sensitivity and 81% to 83% specificity in cross-validation and 80%/75% in testing. Sample size was not statistically predetermined, and blinding of investigators to group allocation was not performed.

Of note for this clonotype: No antigen is known for it. There are no base qualities to consult, and no much larger clone falls within one base.

Ophthalmopathy patients had moderately to severely active disease, Clinical Activity Score of at least 3, NOSPECS grade of at least 4, and duration under 3 months. Any patient with an uncontrolled infection, another autoimmune disease, pregnancy or lactation was excluded. Diagnoses were based on clinical symptoms, serum thyroxine and TRAb, thyroid ultrasound and orbital computed tomography. Ficoll-Paque density gradient centrifugation was used to isolate PBMCs from around 10 ml of fresh peripheral blood. Total RNA was extracted with Trizol reagent, and quality was checked on an Agilent 2100 Bioanalyzer. The CDR3 covers 13 residues, taking in both the cysteine and the phenylalanine. The DNA shown is the 39-base CDR3, in frame from base 1. Taken from the germline V gene, the CDR1 and CDR2 loops are MNHNS and SASEGT. The V and J ends are trimmed by 8 bases and 1 base, leaving 8 bases between them. TCR beta CDR3 regions were amplified from RNA transcripts. For the first round of RT-PCR on the TCR CDR3, the HTBI primer set was used together with the Qiagen OneStep RT-PCR kit. Libraries were constructed in a second round of multiplex PCR, after which size selection and purification were carried out. Libraries were sequenced paired-end with 100 bp reads on an Illumina HiSeq2000. Per the authors' processing: Raw data were processed with SOAPnuke, discarding reads with adapters, uncalled bases, mean Phred below 15, or no exact constant-primer or identifier match. COPE v1.2.5 was used to merge the high-quality paired reads, and each unique nucleotide sequence was defined as a clonotype. MiTCR v1.1 was used to align the clonotypes against IMGT TRBV, TRBD and TRBJ reference segments. Only V-J combinations with frequency above 0.0001, covering roughly 99% of repertoires, were analysed. A TCS score was defined as the ratio between F50 (clonal expansion) and ExV (chaos), using BLOSUM62-based TCRdist between CDR3 peptides within each V-J. Welch's t-statistics and random forest reduced several hundred V-J features to 13, which were used in a naive Bayes classifier (R e1071). The raw public reads went through TCRdb reprocessing: fastp at Q25, MiXCR clone calling, in-frame beta chains kept. Records with the same CDR3 protein are collapsed into one entry carrying the most frequent genes and DNA. TCRdb, not the original authors, processed these V and J calls. Here the sample has over 350,000 distinct CDR3 sequences; less than 20% occur a single time. The ten top clones hold 35% to 45% of the sample.

The sequenced sample consisted of blood. Recombination linked TRBV6-1 to TRBJ2-2; TRBD2 is perhaps the D gene, given 6 matching bases. This clonotype was sampled from a man between 18 and 29 years old with Graves' ophthalmopathy. The nucleotide sequence is TGTGCCAGCCACGGGGGGAACACCGGGGAGCTGTTTTTT. Its amino acids are CASHGGNTGELFF.